The clone carrying this TCR beta chain was seen ten or more times. Its antigen is undetermined. Construction of TCR beta libraries was performed using quantitative 5'-RACE with molecular barcodes. TCRdb reprocessed the 5' RACE reads via MiXCR and lists one record per CDR3 protein. The table lists 250,000 to 400,000 distinct CDR3 sequences, roughly 12% of them singletons, with around 8.4% in the top ten. The data are from a study of CD8 T cells in ankylosing spondylitis. Findings and limits, study-wide: Characteristic of ankylosing spondylitis blood, it appeared, was a TCR beta motif comprising 7 to 9 highly homologous variants. It was reported that disease-linked clones were significantly enriched in matched ankylosing spondylitis synovial fluid.

Germline CDR1 reads SGHRS; CDR2 reads YFSETQ. Trimming left V 1 base short and J 1 base short, with 8 bases between. This CDR3 spans 14 amino acids. This clonotype originated in a female donor with ankylosing spondylitis or in good health (not recorded which). This rearrangement joins TRBV5-1 to TRBJ1-1; D is possibly TRBD1 (5 bases). The sequenced sample was blood, either unsorted or a sorted T cell fraction (not recorded which). CDR3 loop: CASSLTGQNTEAFF. The CDR3 coding sequence is TGCGCCAGCAGCTTGACAGGACAGAACACTGAAGCTTTCTTT.